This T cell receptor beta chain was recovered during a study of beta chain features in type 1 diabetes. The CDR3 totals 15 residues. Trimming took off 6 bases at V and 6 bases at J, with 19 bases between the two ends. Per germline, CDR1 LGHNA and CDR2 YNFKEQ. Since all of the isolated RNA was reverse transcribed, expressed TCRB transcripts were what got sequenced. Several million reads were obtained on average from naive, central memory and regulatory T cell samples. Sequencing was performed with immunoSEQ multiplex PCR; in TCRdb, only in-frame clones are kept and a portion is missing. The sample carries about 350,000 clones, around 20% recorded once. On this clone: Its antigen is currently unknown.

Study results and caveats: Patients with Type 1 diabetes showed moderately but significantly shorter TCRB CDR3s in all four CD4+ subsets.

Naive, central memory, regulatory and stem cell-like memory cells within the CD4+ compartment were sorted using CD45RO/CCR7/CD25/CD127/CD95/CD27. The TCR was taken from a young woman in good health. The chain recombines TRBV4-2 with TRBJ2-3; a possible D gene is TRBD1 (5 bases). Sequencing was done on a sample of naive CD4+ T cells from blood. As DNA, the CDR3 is TGTGCCAGCAGACGATCCCAGTCGGACACCGATACGCAGTATTTT. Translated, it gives CASRRSQSDTDTQYF.